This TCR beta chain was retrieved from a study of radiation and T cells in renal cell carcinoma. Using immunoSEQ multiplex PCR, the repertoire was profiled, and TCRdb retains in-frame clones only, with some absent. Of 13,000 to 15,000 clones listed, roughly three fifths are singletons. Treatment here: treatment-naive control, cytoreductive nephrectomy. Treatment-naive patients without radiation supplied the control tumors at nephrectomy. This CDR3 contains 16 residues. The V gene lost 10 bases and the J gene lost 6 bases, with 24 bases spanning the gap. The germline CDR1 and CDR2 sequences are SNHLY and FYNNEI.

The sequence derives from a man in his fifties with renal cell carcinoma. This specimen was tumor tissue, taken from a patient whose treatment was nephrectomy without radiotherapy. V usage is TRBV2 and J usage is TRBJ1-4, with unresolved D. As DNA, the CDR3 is TGTGCCAACCCCGAAGCCCCTACGGCCTTGGATGAAAAACTGTTTTTT. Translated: CANPEAPTALDEKLFF.